This passage covers 18 T cell receptor beta chains from one sample sequenced in a study of blood T cell repertoires in COVID-19 (dated by TCRdb to between 2020 and 2021). The library was generated by the immunoSEQ multiplex PCR assay. This immuneACCESS table, as held by TCRdb, lists in-frame sequences with V and J called but not all clones. Of the missing ones, under half trace to an unresolved V gene in checked studies; the others have no known cause. This sample lists under 300,000 clones; 85% to 90% were detected once. The ten largest clones add up to over 2% of the sample. What was sequenced was PBMCs or T cells enriched from blood (not recorded which). The source of these receptors is a woman aged 55 to 70 in a cohort exposed to, infected with or recovered from COVID-19 (not recorded which).

This sequence joins TRBV27 and TRBJ2-1, with 9 bases fitting TRBD2. The CDR3 has 16 amino acids. CDR1 is MNHEY and CDR2 is SMNVEV in the germline V gene (reference sequence). Losses at the gene ends were 5 bases for V and 4 bases for J; bases not matched to a gene: 9. The CDR3 loop reads CASSPIAGEPYNEQFF. CDR3 coding DNA: TGTGCCAGCAGTCCCATAGCGGGAGAACCTTACAATGAGCAGTTCTTC.

The sample holds a few counts of this clone. The chain carries TRBV9 and TRBJ2-4; the match to TRBD1 covers 11 bases. CDR3 length: 17 amino acids. Trimming at V came to 3 bases and at J to 2 bases, leaving 7 bases not matched to a gene. The germline CDR1 and CDR2 sequences are SGDLS and YYNGEE. DNA for the CDR3: TGTGCCAGCAGCGAACGGACAGGGGGCGGCACCAAAAACATTCAGTACTTC. Its translation is CASSERTGGGTKNIQYF.

The chain carries TRBV9 and TRBJ1-1; the D gene is possibly TRBD1 (5 bases). V gave up 4 bases and J gave up 7 bases, with 11 bases separating them. Germline V CDR1 and CDR2: SGDLS, YYNGEE. The CDR3 runs 12 residues. CDR3 in amino acids: CASSLTGGEAFF. The CDR3 bases are TGTGCCAGCAGCCTGACCGGGGGTGAAGCTTTCTTT.

The genes are TRBV24-1 and TRBJ2-1; 10 nucleotides align to TRBD2. The CDR3 totals 16 residues. Trimming cost V 2 bases and J 5 bases; bases outside gene matches: 5. Germline V gives CDR1 KGHDR, CDR2 SFDVKD. This CDR3 reads CATSDSGLAMNNEQFF. The DNA for the CDR3 is TGTGCCACCAGTGATTCGGGACTAGCGATGAACAATGAGCAGTTCTTC.

V and J are TRBV19 and TRBJ2-7; 8 positions agree with TRBD1. Trimming took 6 bases from V and 7 from J; bases not matched to a gene: 8. Germline CDR1 is LNHDA and CDR2 is SQIVND (reference sequence). There are 13 residues in the CDR3. Here the CDR3 DNA reads TGTGCCAGTAGCCGCAGGGGGCGAAGGGAGCAGTACTTC. Its translation: CASSRRGRREQYF.

V gene TRBV10-3 combines with J gene TRBJ2-1, with a possible D match to TRBD2 (6 bases). Trimming left V 8 bases short and J 4 bases short, with 6 bases between. From germline, CDR1 is ENHRY and CDR2 SYGVKD. CDR3 size: 11 residues. CDR3 DNA sequence: TGTGCCATCGGGGGGTACAATGAGCAGTTCTTC. Its translation: CAIGGYNEQFF.

The chain has TRBV3-1 (or the pseudogene TRBV3-2) and TRBJ1-3; weak D call: TRBD1 (6 bases). The CDR3 length is 17 residues. V lost 1 base and J lost 6, with 19 bases in between. Per the germline V gene, CDR1 is LGHDT and CDR2 is YNNKEL (reference sequence). CDR3 sequence reads: CASSQVYGQSPSNTIYF. DNA for the CDR3: TGTGCCAGCAGCCAAGTGTATGGACAGTCACCGTCAAACACCATATATTTT.

This clone was detected once. The rearrangement links TRBV6-6 to TRBJ2-7; D gene uncertain. CDR3 length: 10 amino acids. Germline assignment: CDR1 MNHNY and CDR2 SVGAGI (reference sequence). Trimming pared 10 bases from V and 8 bases from J, leaving 12 bases between. The CDR3 protein is CAITDLKQYF. DNA for the CDR3: TGTGCCATCACAGACCTTAAGCAGTACTTC.

This clone was observed once. The V call is TRBV5-1, the J call TRBJ1-4; 11 nucleotides match TRBD1. J lost 2 bases, V lost 4 bases, and 7 bases had no gene match. The CDR3 spans 17 residues. Germline CDR1 is SGHRS and CDR2 is YFSETQ. The CDR3 sequence is CASSPWGTGGTNEKLFF. CDR3 sequence (DNA): TGCGCCAGCAGCCCGTGGGGGACAGGGGGGACTAATGAAAAACTGTTTTTT.

The rearrangement joins TRBV28 to TRBJ2-2; weak D call: TRBD1 (5 bases). The CDR3 is 15 amino acids. Looked up from germline, CDR1 is MDHEN and CDR2 is SYDVKM. V shed 2 bases and J shed 1 base, with 8 bases lying between them. The CDR3 DNA is TGTGCCAGCAGTTTAAAGGGGTGGAACACCGGGGAGCTGTTTTTT. Encoded protein: CASSLKGWNTGELFF.

With regard to this clone: Compared with germline, one end of the junction differs, possibly owing to a read error. The chain couples TRBV3-1 (or the pseudogene TRBV3-2) to TRBJ2-4; 8 bases are shared with TRBD1. Germline CDR1 and CDR2: LGHDT and YNNKEL (reference sequence). The CDR3 is 15 amino acids. This CDR3 is CASSQDQGAKNIQCF. The CDR3 nucleotides read TGTGCCAGCAGCCAAGATCAGGGGGCCAAAAACATTCAGTGCTTC.

The V and J genes are TRBV24-1 and TRBJ2-3; 10 positions agree with TRBD2. The CDR3 is 17 residues long. The V gene end was trimmed by 2 bases and the J gene end by 3 bases; junction bases not matched to a gene: 7. CDR1 is KGHDR and CDR2 is SFDVKD in the germline V gene. The CDR3 spells CATSDSLLAGETDTQYF. The CDR3 bases are TGTGCCACCAGTGATTCTTTGCTAGCGGGAGAAACAGATACGCAGTATTTT.

The CDR3 region is CASSEAGNTIYF. For the CDR3, the DNA is TGTGCCAGCAGCGAGGCTGGAAACACCATATATTTT. The rearrangement uses TRBV28 and TRBJ1-3; unclear D gene. V gave up 6 bases and J gave up 2 bases, with 5 bases separating them. This CDR3 is 12 amino acids long. Germline V gene sequence: CDR1 MDHEN, CDR2 SYDVKM.

This clone was seen once. The junction does not match germline at one end; this may be a read error. The chain couples TRBV30 to TRBJ1-1; possible D gene TRBD1, 6 bases. This CDR3 region has 12 residues. Germline V gene data show CDR1 as GTSNPN and CDR2 as SVGIG (reference sequence). The CDR3 bases are TGTGCCTGGGGACAGTCGAACGCTGAAGCTTTCTTT. Protein: CAWGQSNAEAFF.

This clone was seen a handful of times. The CDR3 is CASSLLNTGELFF. CDR3 bases: TGTGCCAGCAGTTTACTGAACACCGGGGAGCTGTTTTTT. This rearrangement joins TRBV27 to TRBJ2-2, with unresolved D. Trimming took off 2 bases at V and 1 base at J, with 2 bases between the two ends. The CDR3 is 13 residues long. Germline V gene sequence: CDR1 MNHEY, CDR2 SMNVEV (reference sequence).

The chain links TRBV11-1 to TRBJ1-3; maybe TRBD1 (5 bases). The CDR3 spans 16 residues. Looked up from germline, CDR1 is SGHAT and CDR2 is FQDESV (reference sequence). Trimming left V 2 bases short and J 0 bases short, with 11 bases between. CDR3 coding DNA: TGTGCCAGCAGCTTAAACAGGAGCAACTCTGGAAACACCATATATTTT. Translation: CASSLNRSNSGNTIYF.

As concerns this clone: The junction and the germline gene differ at one end; a read error may be behind it. The genes are TRBV6-1 and TRBJ1-2, with D possibly matching TRBD1 (6 bases). From germline, CDR1 is MNHNS and CDR2 SASEGT. This CDR3 has 14 amino acids. The CDR3 DNA is TGTGCCAGCAGCGTGGGGGGGGCAGACAGGCACTCTTCCTTC. It yields the protein CASSVGGADRHSSF.

CDR3 coding DNA: TGTGCCAGCAGCTCCCAACAGGGGGCTAGCACAGATACGCAGTATTTT. Protein product: CASSSQQGASTDTQYF. The chain joins TRBV5-4 to TRBJ2-3; 9 nucleotides align to TRBD1. This CDR3 is built from 16 residues. Trimming removed 3 bases from V and 0 bases from J; junction bases left unmatched: 5. Germline assignment: CDR1 SGHNT and CDR2 YYREEE (reference sequence).